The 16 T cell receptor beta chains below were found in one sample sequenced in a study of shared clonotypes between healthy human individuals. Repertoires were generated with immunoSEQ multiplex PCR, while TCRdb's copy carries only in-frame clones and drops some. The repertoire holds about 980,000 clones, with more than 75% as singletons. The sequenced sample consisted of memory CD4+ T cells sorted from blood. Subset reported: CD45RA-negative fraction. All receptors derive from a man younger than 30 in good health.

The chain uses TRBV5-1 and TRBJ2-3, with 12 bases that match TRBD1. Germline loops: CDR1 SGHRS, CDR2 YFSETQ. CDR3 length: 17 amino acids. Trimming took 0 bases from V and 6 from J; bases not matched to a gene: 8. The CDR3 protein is CASSLAPGQGARDTQYF. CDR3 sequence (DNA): TGCGCCAGCAGCTTGGCTCCGGGACAGGGGGCGCGGGATACGCAGTATTTT.

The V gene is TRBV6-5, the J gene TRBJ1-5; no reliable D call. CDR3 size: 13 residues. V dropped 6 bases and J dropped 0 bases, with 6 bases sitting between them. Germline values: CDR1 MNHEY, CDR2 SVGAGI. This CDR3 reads CASRERSNQPQHF. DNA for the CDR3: TGTGCCAGCAGGGAACGTAGCAATCAGCCCCAGCATTTT.

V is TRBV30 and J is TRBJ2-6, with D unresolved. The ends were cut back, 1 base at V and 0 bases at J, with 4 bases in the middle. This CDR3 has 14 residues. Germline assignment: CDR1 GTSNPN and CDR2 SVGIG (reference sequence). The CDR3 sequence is CAWSGYSGANVLTF. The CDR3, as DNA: TGTGCCTGGAGTGGATACTCTGGGGCCAACGTCCTGACTTTC.

The chain's CDR3 is CASSHHEASGVQETQYF. The CDR3 coding sequence is TGCGCCAGCAGCCATCACGAGGCTAGCGGGGTTCAAGAGACCCAGTACTTC. This chain uses TRBV4-1 with TRBJ2-5; 9 bases map to TRBD2. Germline V gene lookup returns CDR1 MGHRA and CDR2 YSYEKL. The CDR3 runs 17 residues. With V trimmed by 3 bases and J by 2 bases, 10 bases remained unmatched.

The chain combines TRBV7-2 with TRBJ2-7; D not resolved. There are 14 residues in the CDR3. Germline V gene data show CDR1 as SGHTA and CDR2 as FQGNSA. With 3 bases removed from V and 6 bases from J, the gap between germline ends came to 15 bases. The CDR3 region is CASSFLTSTGEQYF. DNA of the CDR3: TGTGCCAGCAGCTTCCTAACTTCTACGGGCGAGCAGTACTTC.

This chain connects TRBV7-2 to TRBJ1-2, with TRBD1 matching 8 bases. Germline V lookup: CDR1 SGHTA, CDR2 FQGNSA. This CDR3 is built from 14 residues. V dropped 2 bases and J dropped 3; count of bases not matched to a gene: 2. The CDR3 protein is CASSLQGADYGYTF. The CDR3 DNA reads TGTGCCAGCAGCTTACAGGGGGCTGACTATGGCTACACCTTC.

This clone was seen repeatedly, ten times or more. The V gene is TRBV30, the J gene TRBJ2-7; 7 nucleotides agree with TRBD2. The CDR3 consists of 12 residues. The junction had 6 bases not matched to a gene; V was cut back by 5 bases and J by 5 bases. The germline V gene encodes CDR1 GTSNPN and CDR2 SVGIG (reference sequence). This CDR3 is CAWGLGFNEQYF. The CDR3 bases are TGTGCCTGGGGACTAGGGTTCAACGAGCAGTACTTC.

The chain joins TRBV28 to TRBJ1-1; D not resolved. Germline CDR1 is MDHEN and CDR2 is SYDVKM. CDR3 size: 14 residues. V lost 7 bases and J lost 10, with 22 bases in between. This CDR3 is CASTPVWTRLGAFF. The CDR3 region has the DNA TGTGCCAGCACTCCAGTTTGGACCCGCCTCGGAGCTTTCTTT. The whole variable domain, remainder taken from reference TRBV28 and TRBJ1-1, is DVKVTQSSRYLVKRTGEKVFLECVQDMDHENMFWYRQDPGLGLRLIYFSYDVKMKEKGDIPEGYSVSREKKERFSLILESASTNQTSMYLCASTPVWTRLGAFFGQGTRLTVV.

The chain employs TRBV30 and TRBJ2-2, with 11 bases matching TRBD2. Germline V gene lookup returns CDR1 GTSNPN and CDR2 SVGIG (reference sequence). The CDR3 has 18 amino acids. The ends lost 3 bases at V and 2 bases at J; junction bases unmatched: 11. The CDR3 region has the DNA TGTGCCTGGAGAGCTGCGGGACTAGCGGTTTTTAACACCGGGGAGCTGTTTTTT. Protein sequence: CAWRAAGLAVFNTGELFF.

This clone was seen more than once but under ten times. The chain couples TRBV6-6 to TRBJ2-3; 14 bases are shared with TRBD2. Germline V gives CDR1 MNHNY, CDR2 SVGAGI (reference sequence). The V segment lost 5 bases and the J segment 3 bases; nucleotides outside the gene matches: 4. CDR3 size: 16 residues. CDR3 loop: CASSPRTSGGTDTQYF. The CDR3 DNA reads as TGTGCCAGCAGTCCCCGGACTAGCGGGGGGACAGATACGCAGTATTTT.

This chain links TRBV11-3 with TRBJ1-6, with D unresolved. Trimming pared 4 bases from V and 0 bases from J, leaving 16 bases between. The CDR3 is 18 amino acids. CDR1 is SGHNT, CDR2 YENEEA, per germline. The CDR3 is CASSSIYRESSYNSPLHF. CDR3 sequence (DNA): TGTGCCAGCAGCTCCATCTACAGAGAGAGCTCCTATAATTCACCCCTCCACTTT.

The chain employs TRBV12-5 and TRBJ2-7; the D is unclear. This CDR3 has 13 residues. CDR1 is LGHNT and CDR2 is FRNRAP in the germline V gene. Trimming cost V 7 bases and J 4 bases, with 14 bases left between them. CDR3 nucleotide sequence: TGTGCTAGTGCCCTGACCGGAAAATACGAGCAGTACTTC. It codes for CASALTGKYEQYF.

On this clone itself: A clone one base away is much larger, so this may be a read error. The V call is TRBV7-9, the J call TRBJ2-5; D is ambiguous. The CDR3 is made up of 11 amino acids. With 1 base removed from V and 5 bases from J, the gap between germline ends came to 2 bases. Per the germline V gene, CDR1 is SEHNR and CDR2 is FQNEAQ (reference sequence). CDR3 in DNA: TGTGCCAGCAGCTTAGACGAGACCCAGTACTTC. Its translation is CASSLDETQYF.

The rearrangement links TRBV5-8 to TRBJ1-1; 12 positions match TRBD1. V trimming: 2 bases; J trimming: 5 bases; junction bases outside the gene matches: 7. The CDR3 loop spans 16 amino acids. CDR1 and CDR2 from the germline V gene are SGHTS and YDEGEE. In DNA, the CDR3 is TGTGCCAGCAGCTTCCCGGGACAGGGGGCAGGGACTGAAGCTTTCTTT. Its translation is CASSFPGQGAGTEAFF.

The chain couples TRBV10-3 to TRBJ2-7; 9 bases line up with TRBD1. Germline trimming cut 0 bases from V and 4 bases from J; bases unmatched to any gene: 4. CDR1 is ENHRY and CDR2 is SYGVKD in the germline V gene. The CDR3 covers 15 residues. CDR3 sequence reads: CAISESWTGDYEQYF. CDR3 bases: TGTGCCATCAGTGAGTCTTGGACAGGGGATTACGAGCAGTACTTC.

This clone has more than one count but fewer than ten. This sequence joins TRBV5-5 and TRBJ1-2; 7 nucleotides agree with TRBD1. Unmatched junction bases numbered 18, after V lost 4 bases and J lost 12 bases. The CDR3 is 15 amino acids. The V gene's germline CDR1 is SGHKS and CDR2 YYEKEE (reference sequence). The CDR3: CASSIDPGQREGHTF. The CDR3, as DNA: TGTGCCAGCAGCATAGATCCGGGACAGAGAGAAGGACACACCTTC.